This TCR beta chain was recovered during a study of somatic mutations in cytotoxic T cells in rheumatoid arthritis. Study overall: Several of the V beta antibody-stained T-cell populations were flow-sorted at nearly 100% purity; V beta1+ cells were among them and were sequenced for TCRB.

Of note for this clone: Its antigen is unidentified.

Profiled with immunoSEQ multiplex PCR; TCRdb holds only in-frame clones, not every one. Counted here are nearly 20,000 clones, 70% to 90% occurring once; the ten biggest clones make up roughly 15%. The CDR3 runs 14 residues. Germline V gives CDR1 ENHRY, CDR2 SYGVKD. V lost 4 bases, J lost 0 bases, and 0 bases stayed unmatched. Using positive magnetic bead selection on an AutoMACS, CD4+ and CD8+ cells were isolated, after which their purity was checked by flow cytometry. The study's findings and limits: No significant CD8+ T-cell clonality difference was found between rheumatoid arthritis patients and age-matched controls.

The chain carries TRBV10-3 and TRBJ2-1; TRBD1 agrees at 7 bases. This TCR derives from a man aged 40-49 years in good health. Sequenced material: CD8+ T cells sorted from blood. In DNA, the CDR3 is TGTGCCATCAGTGCAGGGGGCTCCTACAATGAGCAGTTCTTC. Translation gives CAISAGGSYNEQFF.